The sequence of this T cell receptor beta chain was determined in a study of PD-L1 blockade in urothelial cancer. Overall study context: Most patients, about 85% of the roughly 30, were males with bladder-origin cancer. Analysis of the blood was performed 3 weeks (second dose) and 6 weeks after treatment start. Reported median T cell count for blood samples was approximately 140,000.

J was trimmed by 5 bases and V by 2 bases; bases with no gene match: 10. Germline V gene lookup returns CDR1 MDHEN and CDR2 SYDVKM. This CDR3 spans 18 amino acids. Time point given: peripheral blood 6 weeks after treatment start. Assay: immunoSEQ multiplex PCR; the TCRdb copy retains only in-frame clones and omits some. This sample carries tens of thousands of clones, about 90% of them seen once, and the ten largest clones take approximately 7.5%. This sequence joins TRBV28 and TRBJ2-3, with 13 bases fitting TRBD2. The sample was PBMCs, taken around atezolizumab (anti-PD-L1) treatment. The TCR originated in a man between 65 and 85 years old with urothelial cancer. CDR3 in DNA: TGTGCCAGCAGTTTAAAACTCGGGACTAGCGGGAAGGTAGATACGCAGTATTTT. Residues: CASSLKLGTSGKVDTQYF.